Presented here are 28 T cell receptor beta chains from one specimen sequenced in a study of T-cell reconstitution after alpha-beta-depleted transplantation in children. Unique molecular identifiers were built into the TCRbeta library. TCRdb fed the PCR reads into MiXCR, producing one record per CDR3 protein. The table lists almost 250,000 distinct CDR3 sequences, under 30% of them singletons. This material consisted of PBMCs, taken before TCRalphabeta/CD19-depleted stem cell transplant. The receptors come from a girl aged 2-9 years with Fanconi anemia, due to receive a stem cell transplant.

The J gene is TRBJ1-2, the V gene TRBV6-6; D unresolved. CDR1 is MNHNY, CDR2 SVGAGI, per germline (reference sequence). Trimming removed 2 bases from V and 0 bases from J, with 4 bases in between. The length of the CDR3 is 13 residues. CDR3 nucleotides: TGTGCCAGCAGTTACAGGGCTAACTATGGCTACACCTTC. It translates to CASSYRANYGYTF.

This clonotype was counted ten times or more. This chain joins TRBV6-5 and TRBJ2-3, with TRBD1 as a possible D gene (6 bases). This CDR3 comprises 13 residues. V lost 5 bases to trimming and J lost 1 base, with 7 bases between them. The germline V gene encodes CDR1 MNHEY and CDR2 SVGAGI. The CDR3 DNA follows: TGTGCCAGCAGTCGGACAGGCACAGATACGCAGTATTTT. It specifies CASSRTGTDTQYF.

The chain joins TRBV5-1 to TRBJ2-7; D not certain. The CDR3 totals 14 residues. Germline CDR1 is SGHRS and CDR2 is YFSETQ. Trimming removed 2 bases from V and 4 bases from J, with 13 bases in between. The CDR3 reads CASSFYSGRYEQYF. The CDR3 coding sequence is TGCGCCAGCAGCTTCTACTCCGGTCGGTACGAGCAGTACTTC.

This clonotype was picked up many times. The chain recombines TRBV28 with TRBJ2-1, with 8 bases matching TRBD2. CDR3 size: 18 residues. Trimming at V came to 6 bases and at J to 0 bases, leaving 13 bases not matched to a gene. CDR1 is MDHEN and CDR2 is SYDVKM in the germline V gene. As DNA, the CDR3 is TGTGCCAGCAGGGGGGCCCGAATAACTAGCGGCTCCTACAATGAGCAGTTCTTC. Its protein is CASRGARITSGSYNEQFF.

This clonotype was picked up many times. V gene TRBV7-3 combines with J gene TRBJ1-2; perhaps TRBD1 as D (6 bases). Deletions cut 4 bases from V and 2 bases from J, with 8 bases between. The germline gives CDR1 SGHTA, CDR2 FQGTGA. This CDR3 comprises 13 residues. The CDR3 reads CASSSTGNYGYTF. The DNA of the CDR3 is TGTGCCAGCAGCTCCACAGGGAACTATGGCTACACCTTC.

This clonotype was observed a few times. The V and J genes are TRBV12-3 or TRBV12-4 and TRBJ1-1, with 8 nucleotides matching TRBD1. J lost 4 bases, V lost 0 bases, and 7 bases had no gene match. This CDR3 is 16 amino acids long. DNA for the CDR3: TGTGCCAGCAGTTTAGCGTTGCGTACAGGGGGCACTGAAGCTTTCTTT. This translates into CASSLALRTGGTEAFF.

The chain is built from TRBV20-1 and TRBJ2-1; no reliable D call. Germline CDR1 and CDR2: DFQATT and SNEGSKA (reference sequence). This CDR3 is 15 amino acids long. The V and J ends lost 3 bases and 4 bases respectively, with 16 bases between them. In DNA, the CDR3 is TGCAGTGCTAGGTCGTATACCCATACATACAATGAGCAGTTCTTC. Residues: CSARSYTHTYNEQFF.

A few counts support this clonotype. This chain uses TRBV7-9 with TRBJ2-7; perhaps TRBD2 as D (6 bases). Per germline, CDR1 SEHNR and CDR2 FQNEAQ (reference sequence). This CDR3 has 13 residues. Trimming removed 5 bases at V and 2 bases at J, with 10 bases between. DNA of the CDR3: TGTGCCAGCAGCACCGGGACTCCCTACGAGCAGTACTTC. Residues: CASSTGTPYEQYF.

This chain uses TRBV5-1 with TRBJ2-3; 11 bases agree with TRBD1. Germline CDR1 SGHRS, CDR2 YFSETQ. The CDR3 has 18 residues. The V gene end was trimmed by 4 bases and the J gene end by 2 bases; junction bases not matched to a gene: 12. CDR3 amino acids: CASSTGYPGQGVTDTQYF. The CDR3 nucleotides read TGCGCCAGCAGCACAGGGTACCCGGGACAGGGGGTCACAGATACGCAGTATTTT.

The V gene is TRBV5-1, the J gene TRBJ2-1, with TRBD1 matching 7 bases. CDR3 length: 14 amino acids. The V gene's germline CDR1 is SGHRS and CDR2 YFSETQ. The V gene end was trimmed by 4 bases and the J gene end by 8 bases; junction bases not matched to a gene: 9. CDR3 bases: TGCGCCAGCAGCCTGACAGGGTTTGCGCATGAGCAGTTCTTC. Translated, it gives CASSLTGFAHEQFF. Looking up the rest from reference TRBV5-1 and TRBJ2-1 gives the full variable domain: KAGVTQTPRYLIKTRGQQVTLSCSPISGHRSVSWYQQTPGQGLQFLFEYFSETQRNKGNFPGRFSGRQFSNSRSEMNVSTLELGDSALYLCASSLTGFAHEQFFGPGTRLTVL.

This clonotype was observed at least ten times. This chain uses TRBV7-2 with TRBJ2-5, with D possibly TRBD2 on 5 matching bases. The germline V and J ends were trimmed by 7 bases and 2 bases, with 17 bases remaining between them. This CDR3 region has 15 residues. The germline CDR1 and CDR2 sequences are SGHTA and FQGNSA. The DNA of the CDR3 is TGTGCCAGCACCTTGAGGTCGGGGTGGCAAGAGACCCAGTACTTC. Translated: CASTLRSGWQETQYF.

V is TRBV9 and J is TRBJ2-3, with TRBD2 as a possible D gene (7 bases). Trimming took off 0 bases at V and 1 base at J, with 9 bases between the two ends. Germline-derived CDR1 and CDR2 are SGDLS and YYNGEE. The CDR3 runs to 15 residues. Here the CDR3 reads CASSVGGGRTDTQYF. In nucleotides, the CDR3 is TGTGCCAGCAGCGTAGGCGGGGGCCGCACAGATACGCAGTATTTT.

This clonotype was seen a few times. The gene calls are TRBV5-1 and TRBJ2-7; D is perhaps TRBD2 (5 bases). CDR1 is SGHRS, CDR2 YFSETQ, per germline. V gave up 0 bases and J gave up 7 bases, with 11 bases separating them. This CDR3 spans 13 amino acids. CDR3 sequence: CASSLVGEGEQYF. DNA of the CDR3: TGCGCCAGCAGCTTGGTCGGGGAAGGGGAGCAGTACTTC.

This clonotype was observed a handful of times. The V gene is TRBV21-1, the J gene TRBJ2-1. TRBV21-1 is given as a pseudogene. The CDR3 loop spans 16 amino acids. The CDR3 protein is CASSLPQLKLYNEQFF. CDR3 nucleotides: TGTGCCAGCAGCCTTCCCCAGCTTAAGCTCTACAATGAGCAGTTCTTC.

This chain links TRBV7-9 with TRBJ2-7; no firm D call. The CDR3 runs to 14 residues. Trimming pared 0 bases from V and 2 bases from J, leaving 8 bases between. Germline V gene lookup returns CDR1 SEHNR and CDR2 FQNEAQ (reference sequence). CDR3 region: CASSLAGNPYEQYF. CDR3 nucleotide sequence: TGTGCCAGCAGCTTAGCTGGAAACCCCTACGAGCAGTACTTC.

This clonotype has more than one count but fewer than ten. The CDR3 region is CSVESYSGGGPYEQYF. The CDR3 DNA is TGCAGCGTCGAATCTTATAGCGGGGGAGGGCCCTACGAGCAGTACTTC. The V call is TRBV29-1, the J call TRBJ2-7; TRBD2 aligns across 9 bases. Germline V lookup: CDR1 SQVTM, CDR2 ANQGSEA. The length of the CDR3 is 16 residues. The V segment lost 6 bases and the J segment 2 bases; nucleotides outside the gene matches: 14.

Regarding this clonotype: It may be a read error: a sequence one base away is much more abundant. This chain connects TRBV20-1 to TRBJ1-6; unclear D gene. The CDR3 spans 18 residues. CDR1 DFQATT and CDR2 SNEGSKA come from the germline V gene (reference sequence). The CDR3 loop reads CCARDEPYGSSYNSPLHF. The CDR3 DNA reads TGCTGTGCTAGAGATGAACCTTACGGGAGCTCCTATAATTCACCCCTCCACTTT.

V gene TRBV10-3 combines with J gene TRBJ2-7, with D possibly being TRBD1 (6 bases). CDR3 size: 18 residues. The V end lost 0 bases, the J end lost 2 bases, and 20 bases lay between the germline ends. Germline lookup yields CDR1 ENHRY and CDR2 SYGVKD. Here the CDR3 DNA reads TGTGCCATCAGTGAGTCGGTCTTGCCGGGACACAACCCCTACGAGCAGTACTTC. Amino acids: CAISESVLPGHNPYEQYF.

The V and J genes are TRBV5-1 and TRBJ2-7; no firm D call. The CDR3 is made up of 15 amino acids. Looked up from germline, CDR1 is SGHRS and CDR2 is YFSETQ. Trimming removed 1 base from V and 0 bases from J, with 11 bases in between. The CDR3 DNA reads as TGCGCCAGCAGCTTGCTTGAGACCACCTCCTACGAGCAGTACTTC. Its translation is CASSLLETTSYEQYF. The variable domain in full, with the rest retrieved from reference TRBV5-1 and TRBJ2-7, is KAGVTQTPRYLIKTRGQQVTLSCSPISGHRSVSWYQQTPGQGLQFLFEYFSETQRNKGNFPGRFSGRQFSNSRSEMNVSTLELGDSALYLCASSLLETTSYEQYFGPGTRLTVT.

This clonotype has just a few counts. The chain is built from TRBV28 and TRBJ2-7; D may match TRBD1 or TRBD2 (6 bases each). The length of the CDR3 is 14 residues. Trimming pared 4 bases from V and 1 base from J, leaving 11 bases between. Germline CDR1 is MDHEN and CDR2 is SYDVKM. In DNA form, the CDR3 reads TGTGCCAGCAGTTCCTGGGGGGCATCCTACGAGCAGTACTTC. Amino acids: CASSSWGASYEQYF.

This clonotype was counted ten times or more. This chain connects TRBV20-1 to TRBJ2-7; no reliable D call. This CDR3 contains 13 residues. V lost 3 bases and J 2 bases, leaving 11 bases between the germline ends. Per the germline V gene, CDR1 is DFQATT and CDR2 is SNEGSKA (reference sequence). CDR3 nucleotide sequence: TGCAGTGCTAGGTTTCCCGTGGCCTACGAGCAGTACTTC. Its translation: CSARFPVAYEQYF.

There are many counts of this clonotype. This chain joins TRBV10-3 and TRBJ2-4; the match to TRBD2 covers 7 bases. V lost 11 bases and J lost 5; bases outside the gene matches: 6. The CDR3 contains 12 residues. Germline V gives CDR1 ENHRY, CDR2 SYGVKD. CDR3 coding DNA: TGTGCCTCAGGACTAGGGGAAAACATTCAGTACTTC. Protein product: CASGLGENIQYF.

This clonotype was seen many times. V usage is TRBV12-3 or TRBV12-4 and J usage is TRBJ2-5, with D possibly being TRBD1 (6 bases). The CDR3 has 14 amino acids. V was pared by 1 base and J by 3 bases, with 9 bases between. CDR3 protein: CASSLGHREETQYF. The CDR3 DNA sequence: TGTGCCAGCAGTTTAGGTCACAGGGAAGAGACCCAGTACTTC.

A few counts support this clonotype. V is TRBV7-3 and J is TRBJ2-7; possibly TRBD1 or TRBD2 for D (5 bases each). The CDR3 is 13 amino acids. The V gene lost 4 bases and the J gene lost 6 bases, with 13 bases spanning the gap. Germline CDR1 is SGHTA and CDR2 is FQGTGA. The CDR3 loop is CASSSGTALEQYF. The CDR3 coding sequence is TGTGCCAGCAGCTCCGGGACGGCTCTCGAGCAGTACTTC.

This clonotype was picked up a small number of times. This chain joins TRBV24-1 and TRBJ1-5; 7 bases are shared with TRBD1. CDR1 and CDR2 from the germline V gene are KGHDR and SFDVKD. With V trimmed by 10 bases and J by 0 bases, 5 bases remained unmatched. There are 14 residues in the CDR3. The CDR3 DNA reads as TGTGCCACGCGGGACAGACTTAGCAATCAGCCCCAGCATTTT. Translation gives CATRDRLSNQPQHF.

Regarding this clonotype: One junction end disagrees with the germline gene, perhaps due to a read error. This rearrangement joins TRBV6-1 to TRBJ1-6; D is unclear. The CDR3 length is 16 residues. Per germline, CDR1 MNHNS and CDR2 SASEGT. The CDR3 region is CASIEQWGSYNSPLHF. For the CDR3, the DNA is TGTGCCAGCATTGAACAATGGGGCTCCTATAATTCACCCCTCCACTTT.

This clonotype occurred a few times. The rearrangement links TRBV5-1 to TRBJ1-2; D is ambiguous. Germline V gives CDR1 SGHRS, CDR2 YFSETQ. CDR3 length equals 14 residues. The V end lost 0 bases, the J end lost 4 bases, and 10 bases lay between the germline ends. CDR3 loop: CASSLEAGFYGYTF. CDR3 DNA: TGCGCCAGCAGCTTGGAGGCCGGGTTCTATGGCTACACCTTC.

This clonotype was observed a few times. The CDR3 sequence is CASSPRGASGYNEQFF. The CDR3 DNA sequence: TGTGCCAGCAGTCCCCGCGGGGCTAGCGGATACAATGAGCAGTTCTTC. The V gene is TRBV7-3, the J gene TRBJ2-1; 7 nucleotides align to TRBD2. Germline CDR1 reads SGHTA; CDR2 reads FQGTGA. This CDR3 spans 16 amino acids. J gave up 4 bases and V 6 bases, and 12 bases lay outside the gene matches.